Included here is one T cell receptor (beta chain) sequence, with context. Relative to the germline gene, one junction end is altered; a read error may explain this. This sample stems from a study of technical replicates of blood from several donors. This CDR3 is built from 13 residues. CDR1 and CDR2 from the germline V gene are MNHNY and SVGAGI (reference sequence). Some clones are missing from TCRdb's copy, which holds only in-frame ones; the method was immunoSEQ multiplex PCR. The top ten clones hold 0.4% to 0.45% of a sample with more than 65,000 clones, 85% to 95% of them seen once. This chain uses TRBV6-6 with TRBJ1-4, with D uncertain. The receptor was derived from a human donor in good health. Sequencing input: T cells isolated from PBMCs. CDR3 sequence reads: CASSYPGWERLFF. CDR3 DNA sequence: TGTGCCAGCAGTTACCCGGGATGGGAAAGACTGTTTTTT.